Described below is a single T cell receptor (beta chain) sequence and its context. This sample is part of a study of blood T cell repertoires in COVID-19. Looking at the study overall: There were acute and convalescent COVID-19 samples, and they came from the United States, Italy and Spain. Sources were T cells, B-cell-depleted T cells, or PBMCs; the material itself was cDNA or gDNA.

V dropped 4 bases and J dropped 2 bases, with 14 bases sitting between them. There are 15 residues in the CDR3. CDR1 and CDR2 from the germline V gene are SGHNT and YYREEE (reference sequence). Per the study methods: For nucleated cells, counts were estimated from reference gene primer amplification. The assay was immunoSEQ multiplex PCR, and TCRdb's table has in-frame clones only and misses some. For V, J and clone size, that table is used; D and trimming come from the DNA. The sample consists of about 35,000 clones, about 90% of them appearing once. The TCR sequence derives from a human donor in a cohort sampled during active COVID-19. The V gene is TRBV5-4, the J gene TRBJ2-3; tentatively, D is TRBD2 (6 bases). Sequenced material: peripheral blood. The CDR3 sequence is CASSGGIGTTDTQYF. DNA for the CDR3: TGTGCCAGCAGCGGGGGGATAGGAACCACAGATACGCAGTATTTT.